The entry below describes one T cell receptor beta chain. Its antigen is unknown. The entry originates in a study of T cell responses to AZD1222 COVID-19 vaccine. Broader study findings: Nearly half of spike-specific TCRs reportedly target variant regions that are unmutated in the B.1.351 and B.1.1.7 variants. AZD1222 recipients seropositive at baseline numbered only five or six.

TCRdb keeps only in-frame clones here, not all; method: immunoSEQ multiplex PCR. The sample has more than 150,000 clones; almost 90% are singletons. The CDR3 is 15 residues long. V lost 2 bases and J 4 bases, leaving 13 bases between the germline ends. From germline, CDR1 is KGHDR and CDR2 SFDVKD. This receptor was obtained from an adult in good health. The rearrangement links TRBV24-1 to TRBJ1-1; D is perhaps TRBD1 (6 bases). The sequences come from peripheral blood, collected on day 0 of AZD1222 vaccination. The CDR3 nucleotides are TGTGCCACCAGTGATTCACAGGGTCGGGGCACTGAAGCTTTCTTT. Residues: CATSDSQGRGTEAFF.